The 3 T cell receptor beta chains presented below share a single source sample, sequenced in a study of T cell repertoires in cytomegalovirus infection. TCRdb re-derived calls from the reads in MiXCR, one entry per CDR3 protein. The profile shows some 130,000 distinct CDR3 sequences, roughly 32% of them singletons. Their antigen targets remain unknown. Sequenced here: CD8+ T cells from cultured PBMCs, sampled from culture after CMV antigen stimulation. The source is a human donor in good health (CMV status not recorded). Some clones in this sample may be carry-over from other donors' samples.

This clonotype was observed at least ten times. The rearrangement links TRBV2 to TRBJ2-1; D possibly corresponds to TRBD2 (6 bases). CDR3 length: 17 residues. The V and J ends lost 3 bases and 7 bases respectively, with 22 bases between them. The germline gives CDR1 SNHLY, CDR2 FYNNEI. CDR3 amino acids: CASSDVAPGENRNEQFF. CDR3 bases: TGTGCCAGCAGTGACGTAGCCCCGGGAGAAAATCGGAATGAGCAGTTCTTC.

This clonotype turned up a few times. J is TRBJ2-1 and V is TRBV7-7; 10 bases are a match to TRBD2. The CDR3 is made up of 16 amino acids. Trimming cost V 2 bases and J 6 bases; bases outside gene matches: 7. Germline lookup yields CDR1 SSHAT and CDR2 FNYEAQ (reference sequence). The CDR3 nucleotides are TGTGCCAGCAGCTTATCAGCGGGGGGGCCGGGCAATGAGCAGTTCTTC. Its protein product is CASSLSAGGPGNEQFF.

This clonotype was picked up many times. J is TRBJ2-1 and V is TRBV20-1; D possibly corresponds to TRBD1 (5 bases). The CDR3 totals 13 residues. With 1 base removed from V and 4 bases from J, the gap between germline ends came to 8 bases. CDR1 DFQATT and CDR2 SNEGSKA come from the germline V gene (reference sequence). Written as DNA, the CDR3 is TGCAGTGCTAGAGTAGGGGTTTACAATGAGCAGTTCTTC. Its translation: CSARVGVYNEQFF.